This T cell receptor beta chain was profiled in a study of beta chain features in type 1 diabetes. Study at large: Taken together, all samples contributed 95 million to 110 million examined sorted cells.

Notes on this clone: Its target is unknown.

The V segment lost 3 bases and the J segment 5 bases; nucleotides outside the gene matches: 4. Per the germline V gene, CDR1 is SGHTA and CDR2 is FQGNSA. The CDR3 covers 15 residues. The authors reverse transcribed all of the isolated RNA, so sequencing captured expressed TCRB transcripts. Sequencing used immunoSEQ multiplex PCR; TCRdb keeps in-frame clones, though not all of them. This sample yields 200,000 to 250,000 clones, of which around 26% are seen a single time; approximately 4% belongs to the top ten. General study points: Using cDNA template may skew counts toward highly expressing activated cells. All four CD4+ subsets of Type 1 diabetes patients contained TCRB CDR3s that were moderately but significantly shorter. Patients with type 1 diabetes showed fewer VDJ junction insertions and more deletions.

Sequenced sample: central memory CD4+ T cells from blood. This TCR was recovered from a man younger than 45 in good health. This rearrangement joins TRBV7-2 to TRBJ2-2; TRBD1 matches at 9 bases. The CDR3 sequence is CASSFGTGRTGELFF. CDR3 in DNA: TGTGCCAGCAGCTTCGGGACAGGGAGGACCGGGGAGCTGTTTTTT. The entire variable domain, with the rest obtained from reference TRBV7-2 and TRBJ2-2, is as follows: GAGVSQSPSNKVTEKGKDVELRCDPISGHTALYWYRQSLGQGLEFLIYFQGNSAPDKSGLPSDRFSAERTGGSVSTLTIQRTQQEDSAVYLCASSFGTGRTGELFFGEGSRLTVL.